The next 32 T cell receptor beta chains were all read from a single sample in a study of OX40 agonist ivuxolimab in advanced cancers. This table comes from immunoSEQ multiplex PCR, and its TCRdb copy is limited to in-frame clones, with some not included. This sample has 28,000 or so clones; 80% occur once, and the top ten carry around 10%. This sample comprised CD4+ or CD8+ T cells sorted from blood, obtained in a trial of the OX40 agonist ivuxolimab. Every receptor here comes from an adult with an advanced solid tumor such as melanoma, head and neck, liver or kidney cancer.

The V call is TRBV11-2, the J call TRBJ2-1, with 15 bases aligning to TRBD2. Looked up from germline, CDR1 is SGHAT and CDR2 is FQNNGV. Trimming at V came to 5 bases and at J to 4 bases, leaving 6 bases not matched to a gene. The CDR3 totals 17 residues. CDR3 loop: CASSPRTSGGGYNEQFF. CDR3 DNA sequence: TGTGCCAGCAGCCCTAGGACTAGCGGGGGGGGATACAATGAGCAGTTCTTC.

To note about this clone: One junction end does not reproduce the germline sequence, and a read error may be involved. The J gene is TRBJ2-5, the V gene TRBV23-1; no clear D. TRBV23-1 is identified as an open reading frame with a role that is uncertain. CDR3 length: 15 amino acids. CDR3 loop: CASSQSHSLQETQHF. The CDR3 nucleotides are TGCGCCAGCAGTCAATCACACAGCCTTCAAGAGACCCAGCACTTC.

This chain uses TRBV5-1 with TRBJ2-7; 8 bases map to TRBD1. CDR3 length: 14 amino acids. With 1 base clipped from V and 3 bases from J, the junction kept 3 bases outside the gene matches. Germline V gives CDR1 SGHRS, CDR2 YFSETQ. The CDR3 here is CASSLFDRGYEQYF. The CDR3 region has the DNA TGCGCCAGCAGCTTGTTTGACAGGGGCTACGAGCAGTACTTC.

The chain links TRBV9 to TRBJ1-2, with D maybe TRBD1 (5 bases). Germline CDR1 SGDLS, CDR2 YYNGEE. The CDR3 covers 14 residues. V was clipped by 4 bases and J by 4 bases, with 14 bases between them. The CDR3 bases are TGTGCCAGCAGCCCCCAGCCGGGGCCCTATGGCTACACCTTC. It is translated as CASSPQPGPYGYTF.

The chain employs TRBV7-9 and TRBJ1-3; maybe TRBD1 (5 bases). V was shortened by 7 bases and J by 0 bases, with 19 bases between the two germline ends. The CDR3 has 17 residues. Looked up from germline, CDR1 is SEHNR and CDR2 is FQNEAQ (reference sequence). CDR3 residues: CASTRGAGLSSGNTIYF. Written as DNA, the CDR3 is TGTGCCAGCACCCGAGGGGCAGGCCTTTCCTCTGGAAACACCATATATTTT.

This chain links TRBV19 with TRBJ1-1; D perhaps matches TRBD1 (5 bases). This CDR3 has 14 amino acids. In germline, CDR1 is LNHDA, CDR2 SQIVND (reference sequence). The V end lost 4 bases, the J end lost 3 bases, and 12 bases lay between the germline ends. CDR3 DNA sequence: TGTGCCAGTAGTAGGGACGGGGCGTACACTGAAGCTTTCTTT. Amino acids: CASSRDGAYTEAFF.

This chain uses TRBV9 with TRBJ2-2; tentative D call: TRBD1 (6 bases). V dropped 3 bases and J dropped 2 bases, with 14 bases sitting between them. CDR3 length: 16 residues. From germline, CDR1 is SGDLS and CDR2 YYNGEE. The CDR3 loop is CASSAKRDTNTGELFF. The CDR3 bases are TGTGCCAGCAGCGCGAAAAGGGACACTAACACCGGGGAGCTGTTTTTT.

The gene calls are TRBV7-9 and TRBJ1-1, with D hard to call. The V gene's germline CDR1 is SEHNR and CDR2 FQNEAQ (reference sequence). V shed 1 base and J shed 7 bases, with 16 bases lying between them. The CDR3 is made up of 15 amino acids. The CDR3 DNA sequence: TGTGCCAGCAGCTTAGAAGAGACGGGAACAAATGAAGCTTTCTTT. It codes for CASSLEETGTNEAFF.

J is TRBJ1-1 and V is TRBV30; D is possibly TRBD1 (5 bases). Germline lookup yields CDR1 GTSNPN and CDR2 SVGIG (reference sequence). The CDR3 covers 14 residues. The CDR3 nucleotides read TGTGCGCGGGGAGGGGACTTGCTTTTCGAGGAAGCTTTCTTT. This encodes CARGGDLLFEEAFF. The full variable domain, in which reference TRBV30 and TRBJ1-1 provide the parts outside the CDR3, is SQTIHQWPATLVQPVGSPLSLECTVEGTSNPNLYWYRQAAGRGLQLLFYSVGIGQISSEVPQNLSASRPQDRQFILSSKKLLLSDSGFYLCARGGDLLFEEAFFGQGTRLTVV.

J is TRBJ2-1 and V is TRBV7-9; D possibly matches TRBD1 or TRBD2 (7 bases each). The germline gives CDR1 SEHNR, CDR2 FQNEAQ (reference sequence). The V end lost 5 bases, the J end lost 6 bases, and 17 bases lay between the germline ends. The CDR3 spans 15 residues. The CDR3 is CASSRGQSGGNEQFF. In DNA form, the CDR3 reads TGTGCCAGCAGCCGGGGACAGTCGGGGGGCAATGAGCAGTTCTTC.

The chain combines TRBV6-5 with TRBJ2-2, with D unclear. The CDR3 length is 14 residues. The V gene's germline CDR1 is MNHEY and CDR2 SVGAGI. V lost 10 bases and J 3 bases, leaving 15 bases between the germline ends. For the CDR3, the DNA is TGTGCCACCGAACGTCCAGGCTACACCGGGGAGCTGTTTTTT. Protein: CATERPGYTGELFF.

V and J are TRBV7-8 and TRBJ2-5; D might be TRBD1 (6 bases). The V gene's germline CDR1 is SGHVS and CDR2 FQNEAQ. This CDR3 is 15 amino acids long. V lost 3 bases, J lost 5 bases, and 16 bases lay in between. The CDR3 protein is CASSFSGTTGETQYF. The CDR3 DNA sequence: TGTGCCAGCAGCTTTAGTGGGACCACAGGGGAGACCCAGTACTTC.

The chain carries TRBV7-9 and TRBJ1-4; 8 nucleotides align to TRBD1. CDR1 and CDR2 (germline): SEHNR, FQNEAQ (reference sequence). V shed 5 bases, J shed 5 bases, and the junction held 4 bases outside the gene matches. There are 14 residues in the CDR3. The CDR3 coding sequence is TGTGCCAGCAGCCCCCGGACAGGGAATGAAAAACTGTTTTTT. Translating it yields CASSPRTGNEKLFF.

The chain employs TRBV11-1 and TRBJ1-1; no firm D call. V was pared by 1 base and J by 2 bases, with 11 bases between. Germline V gene data show CDR1 as SGHAT and CDR2 as FQDESV (reference sequence). The CDR3 has 15 amino acids. CDR3 loop: CASSLERYLNTEAFF. In nucleotides, the CDR3 is TGTGCCAGCAGCTTAGAGCGGTACCTAAACACTGAAGCTTTCTTT.

Written as DNA, the CDR3 is TGTGCCAGCAGTACCCTGGGGGCCGGGGAGCTGTTTTTT. This codes for CASSTLGAGELFF. The chain links TRBV28 to TRBJ2-2; D possibly uses TRBD1 or TRBD2 (5 bases each). V gave up 5 bases and J gave up 6 bases, with 10 bases separating them. CDR1 MDHEN and CDR2 SYDVKM come from the germline V gene. The CDR3 contains 13 residues.

V is TRBV19 and J is TRBJ2-4; 11 nucleotides match TRBD2. With V trimmed by 4 bases and J by 0 bases, 11 bases remained unmatched. The CDR3 sequence is 19 residues long. The germline V gene encodes CDR1 LNHDA and CDR2 SQIVND (reference sequence). This CDR3 reads CASSTELAGGLLAKNIQYF. The CDR3 coding sequence is TGTGCCAGTAGTACAGAGCTAGCGGGGGGCTTGTTAGCCAAAAACATTCAGTACTTC.

The chain carries TRBV27 and TRBJ2-1; the D gene is possibly TRBD2 (5 bases). This CDR3 contains 13 residues. The germline gives CDR1 MNHEY, CDR2 SMNVEV (reference sequence). The V gene lost 11 bases and the J gene lost 3 bases, with 14 bases spanning the gap. CDR3 sequence: CASVSGLYNEQFF. For the CDR3, the DNA is TGTGCCTCTGTGAGCGGTCTCTACAATGAGCAGTTCTTC.

The chain joins TRBV4-2 to TRBJ1-2; D gene uncertain. The germline V gene encodes CDR1 LGHNA and CDR2 YNFKEQ. The CDR3 is 14 amino acids. V was clipped by 1 base and J by 2 bases, with 8 bases between them. The CDR3 bases are TGTGCCAGCAGCCAAGGTCAACAGAACTATGGCTACACCTTC. Its protein product is CASSQGQQNYGYTF.

The V call is TRBV19, the J call TRBJ2-7; 7 bases map to TRBD2. From germline, CDR1 is LNHDA and CDR2 SQIVND (reference sequence). The CDR3 sequence is 15 residues long. Losses at the gene ends were 1 base for V and 3 bases for J; bases not matched to a gene: 6. In DNA, the CDR3 is TGTGCCAGTAGTATAGGCGTACTAGCGCGCTACGAGCAGTACTTC. Translation: CASSIGVLARYEQYF.

The chain has TRBV5-5 and TRBJ1-6; 7 nucleotides match TRBD1. The J segment lost 2 bases and the V segment lost 2 bases, leaving 7 bases of the junction unmatched. The CDR3 totals 17 residues. Germline assignment: CDR1 SGHKS and CDR2 YYEKEE (reference sequence). The CDR3 DNA is TGTGCCAGCAGCTTAAGACAGGGAGTAACCTATAATTCACCCCTCCACTTT. It codes for CASSLRQGVTYNSPLHF.

The chain joins TRBV4-1 to TRBJ2-3; tentative D call: TRBD2 (6 bases). Germline lookup yields CDR1 MGHRA and CDR2 YSYEKL. This CDR3 has 15 amino acids. V shed 0 bases and J shed 3 bases, with 10 bases lying between them. As DNA, the CDR3 is TGCGCCAGCAGCCAAGATTTCGGGGGAACAGATACGCAGTATTTT. This gives the protein CASSQDFGGTDTQYF.

V and J are TRBV5-6 and TRBJ1-5; possible D gene TRBD1, 6 bases. The germline V gene has CDR1 SGHDT and CDR2 YYEEEE. CDR3 length: 15 residues. Between the trimmed V and J ends, which lost 2 bases and 3 bases, there was a span of 12 bases. In DNA, the CDR3 is TGTGCCAGCAGCTTAGGGGGAGTCCCCAATCAGCCCCAGCATTTT. This gives the protein CASSLGGVPNQPQHF.

This chain joins TRBV19 and TRBJ2-1; D possibly corresponds to TRBD2 (6 bases). V gave up 4 bases and J gave up 3 bases, with 10 bases separating them. Per the germline V gene, CDR1 is LNHDA and CDR2 is SQIVND (reference sequence). The CDR3 is 14 residues long. CDR3 protein: CASSNGGLYNEQFF. The DNA of the CDR3 is TGTGCCAGTAGTAACGGAGGGCTCTACAATGAGCAGTTCTTC.

The chain couples TRBV5-1 to TRBJ2-2; unclear D gene. Germline V gene lookup returns CDR1 SGHRS and CDR2 YFSETQ. This CDR3 region has 16 residues. V lost 2 bases to trimming and J lost 1 base, with 12 bases between them. CDR3 coding DNA: TGCGCCAGCAGCTTTTTTGGGCGGATGAACACCGGGGAGCTGTTTTTT. Translation gives CASSFFGRMNTGELFF.

The chain is built from TRBV5-4 and TRBJ1-2; D is perhaps TRBD1 (5 bases). The length of the CDR3 is 14 residues. The V end lost 0 bases, the J end lost 3 bases, and 9 bases lay between the germline ends. Per the germline V gene, CDR1 is SGHNT and CDR2 is YYREEE (reference sequence). The CDR3 region is CASSLARADYGYTF. The CDR3 DNA reads as TGTGCCAGCAGCTTGGCCAGGGCAGACTATGGCTACACCTTC.

This clone was counted once. The V gene is TRBV9, the J gene TRBJ2-2, with TRBD1 identical over 9 bases. This CDR3 spans 15 amino acids. The junction had 4 bases not matched to a gene; V was cut back by 4 bases and J by 3 bases. From germline, CDR1 is SGDLS and CDR2 YYNGEE. The CDR3, as DNA: TGTGCCAGCAGCCCCTGGACAGGGGACACCGGGGAGCTGTTTTTT. Its translation is CASSPWTGDTGELFF.

The rearrangement joins TRBV18 to TRBJ1-2; a weak D match, TRBD1 (5 bases). V was trimmed by 1 base and J by 4 bases, leaving 16 bases between them. The germline V gene has CDR1 KGHSH and CDR2 LQKENI. This CDR3 comprises 16 residues. The CDR3 protein is CASSPQGDRGIYGYTF. The CDR3 coding sequence is TGTGCCAGCTCACCACAGGGTGATAGGGGAATCTATGGCTACACCTTC.

CDR3 coding DNA: TGTGCCAGCACTCAAACGGGGGAAGCTTTCTTT. Translation gives CASTQTGEAFF. J is TRBJ1-1 and V is TRBV7-9; D gene unclear. Germline CDR1 SEHNR, CDR2 FQNEAQ (reference sequence). Trimming stripped 7 bases from V and 8 bases from J, with 11 bases between. CDR3 length: 11 amino acids.

This clone was recorded only once. The CDR3 is CASSLYRGTNQPQHF. CDR3 sequence (DNA): TGTGCCAGCAGCTTATACAGGGGAACCAATCAGCCCCAGCATTTT. The chain employs TRBV7-2 and TRBJ1-5; 7 nucleotides align to TRBD1. CDR1 and CDR2 (germline): SGHTA, FQGNSA. The CDR3 is 15 residues long. The ends lost 2 bases at V and 3 bases at J; junction bases unmatched: 4.

V and J are TRBV7-9 and TRBJ2-7; tentative D call: TRBD2 (5 bases). V was shortened by 5 bases and J by 6 bases, with 11 bases between the two germline ends. The germline V gene has CDR1 SEHNR and CDR2 FQNEAQ (reference sequence). The CDR3 is made up of 12 amino acids. In DNA form, the CDR3 reads TGTGCCAGCAGCCCCATCAGCGGCGAGCAGTACTTC. Residues: CASSPISGEQYF.

This chain connects TRBV10-2 to TRBJ2-3; TRBD1 aligns across 11 bases. CDR3 length equals 15 residues. With 8 bases clipped from V and 4 bases from J, the junction kept 8 bases outside the gene matches. CDR1 is WSHSY and CDR2 is SAAADI in the germline V gene. CDR3 DNA: TGCGCCAGCTGGGAGTTGGACAGGGGGCCAGATACGCAGTATTTT. It specifies CASWELDRGPDTQYF.

V usage is TRBV25-1 and J usage is TRBJ1-2; 10 bases are a match to TRBD1. Losses at the gene ends were 4 bases for V and 5 bases for J; bases not matched to a gene: 10. This CDR3 contains 16 residues. Germline values: CDR1 MGHDK, CDR2 SYGVNS. The CDR3 spells CASSGYRDRGLYGYTF. CDR3 in DNA: TGTGCCAGCAGTGGATACCGGGACAGGGGTCTTTATGGCTACACCTTC.